One and the same sample provided the 4 T cell receptor beta chains below, sequenced in a study of tumor-infiltrating lymphocytes in primary liver carcinoma. It was from about 19-30 mg of unsorted bulk tissue that RNA and DNA were co-extracted. The investigators made TCR beta cDNA from around 530 ng total RNA, using a constant-region primer. It was through three nested multiplex PCR rounds of slightly modified ARM-PCR that TCR beta libraries arose. Both of the initial two PCR rounds ran for nine to eleven cycles and employed TRBV1-TRBV30 forward primers alongside a C-beta reverse primer. TCRdb used MiXCR to reprocess the multiplex PCR reads, holding one entry per CDR3 protein. The profile shows roughly 120,000 distinct CDR3 sequences, roughly 70% of them singletons. The sequencing input was tumor-adjacent normal liver tissue. Receptors originate from a woman aged 60-75 years with primary liver carcinoma and hepatitis B virus infection.

The chain has TRBV30 and TRBJ2-3; 14 nucleotides agree with TRBD2. V lost 4 bases, J lost 5 bases, and 8 bases stayed unmatched. Germline V CDR1 and CDR2: GTSNPN, SVGIG (reference sequence). This CDR3 is 16 amino acids long. As DNA, the CDR3 is TGTGCCTGGAAAAGACTAGCGGGAGGGTCCATAGATACGCAGTATTTT. Translation: CAWKRLAGGSIDTQYF.

Notes on this clonotype: Compared with germline, one end of the junction differs, possibly owing to a read error. The V gene is TRBV29-1, the J gene TRBJ2-7; perhaps D is TRBD1 or TRBD2 (6 bases each). The germline V gene has CDR1 SQVTM and CDR2 ANQGSEA. The CDR3 totals 15 residues. The CDR3 coding sequence is TGCAGCGTTAAGCCGACTAGGGGGAGTTCCTACGGGCAGTACTTC. Translating gives CSVKPTRGSSYGQYF.

The chain links TRBV11-2 to TRBJ2-7; 7 nucleotides agree with TRBD1. Germline trimming cut 0 bases from V and 10 bases from J; bases unmatched to any gene: 12. The CDR3 has 15 amino acids. Germline lookup yields CDR1 SGHAT and CDR2 FQNNGV. As DNA, the CDR3 is TGTGCCAGCAGCTTAGAGCCTAGAGGGGGCGGCGATCAGTACTTC. Translation gives CASSLEPRGGGDQYF.

The chain is built from TRBV12-3 or TRBV12-4 and TRBJ2-1, with D perhaps matching TRBD1 (6 bases). Trimming left V 3 bases short and J 8 bases short, with 17 bases between. CDR3 size: 15 residues. The CDR3, as DNA: TGTGCCAGCAGTTTCAGAGGGGGTCGAAACGATGAGCAGTTCTTC. The encoded protein is CASSFRGGRNDEQFF.